The present T cell receptor beta chain was sequenced within a study of post-analysis software for immune sequencing data. Study-level points and caveats: A handful of TRBV segments were significantly more frequent in patients than in controls. TRBV5-6, TRBV5-1 and TRBV20-1 were among these segments.

This clonotype appeared a few times. Its matching antigen is unknown. cDNA libraries for TCR beta contained unique molecular identifiers. With about 0.95 to 10 million T cells as the source, roughly 500,000 cDNA molecules resulted. TCRdb re-derived calls from the PCR reads in MiXCR, one entry per CDR3 protein. The sample has around 700,000 distinct CDR3 sequences, more than 50% seen once. Germline assignment: CDR1 DFQATT and CDR2 SNEGSKA (reference sequence). CDR3 size: 12 residues. With 0 bases removed from V and 6 bases from J, the gap between germline ends came to 8 bases. This sequence joins TRBV20-1 and TRBJ1-2; D is perhaps TRBD1 (5 bases). The source of this sequence is a girl aged 2 to 10 with multiple sclerosis. The sequenced sample was blood. CDR3 sequence (DNA): TGCAGTGCTAGAGATGGGACGGATGGCTACACCTTC. It specifies CSARDGTDGYTF.